This T cell receptor (beta chain) is from a study of siplizumab effects on memory and regulatory T cells. Worth noting for this clone: Its antigen is undetermined.

Study-wide findings and caveats: Proof of suppressive function in proliferating Tregs from siplizumab cultures was not established. Poor capture below about 10^-5 frequency left most alloreactive clones unmapped to unstimulated subsets. Mappable alloreactive CD4+ clones averaged 68.8% Treg-derived with siplizumab versus 26.9% in controls.

CDR1 and CDR2 from the germline V gene are SGDLS and YYNGEE. This CDR3 has 17 amino acids. V shed 4 bases and J 5 bases; nucleotides not matched to a gene: 10. Each sample contributed roughly 9.3 x 10^4 TCR templates to the assay. The data were produced by immunoSEQ multiplex PCR, yet TCRdb's version contains in-frame clones alone and is incomplete. The sample has about 80,000 clones; approximately 95% are singletons. The rearrangement joins TRBV9 to TRBJ2-3; 13 bases are shared with TRBD2. The sequence derives from a human donor in good health. Sequenced material: CD8+ T cells sorted from blood. The CDR3 DNA reads as TGTGCCAGCAGCAATCCCACTAGCGGGAGGGCCATAGATACGCAGTATTTT. Its protein is CASSNPTSGRAIDTQYF.